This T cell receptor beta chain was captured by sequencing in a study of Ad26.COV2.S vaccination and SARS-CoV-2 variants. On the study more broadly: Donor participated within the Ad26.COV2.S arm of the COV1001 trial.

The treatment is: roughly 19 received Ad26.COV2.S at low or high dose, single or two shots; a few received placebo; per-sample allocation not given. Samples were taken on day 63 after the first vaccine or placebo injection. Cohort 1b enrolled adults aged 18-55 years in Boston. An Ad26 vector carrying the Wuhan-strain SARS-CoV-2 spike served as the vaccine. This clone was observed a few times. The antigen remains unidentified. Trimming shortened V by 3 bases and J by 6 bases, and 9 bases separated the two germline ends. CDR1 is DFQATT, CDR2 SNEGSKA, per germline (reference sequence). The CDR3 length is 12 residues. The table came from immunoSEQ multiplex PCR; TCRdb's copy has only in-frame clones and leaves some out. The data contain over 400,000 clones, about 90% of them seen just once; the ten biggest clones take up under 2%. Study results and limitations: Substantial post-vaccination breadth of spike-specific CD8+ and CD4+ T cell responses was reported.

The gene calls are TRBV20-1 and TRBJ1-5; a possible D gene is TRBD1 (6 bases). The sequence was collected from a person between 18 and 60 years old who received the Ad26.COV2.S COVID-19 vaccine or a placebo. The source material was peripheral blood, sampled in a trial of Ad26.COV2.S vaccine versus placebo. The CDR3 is CSASWGAQPQHF. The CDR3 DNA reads TGCAGTGCTAGTTGGGGGGCTCAGCCCCAGCATTTT.